Following are 26 T cell receptor beta chains from one sample sequenced in a study of blood T cell repertoires in COVID-19. Produced via immunoSEQ multiplex PCR; TCRdb's table is partial and in-frame only. The repertoire includes about 110,000 clones, over 65% of them detected once, and about 3.7% sits in the top ten. Sequenced input: peripheral blood. These receptors were obtained from a woman of 80 years or more with acute or convalescent COVID-19.

This clone was counted between two and nine times. The chain employs TRBV5-4 and TRBJ2-2, with 9 nucleotides matching TRBD1. Germline-derived CDR1 and CDR2 are SGHNT and YYREEE (reference sequence). CDR3 length: 14 amino acids. Trimming removed 2 bases from V and 8 bases from J; junction bases left unmatched: 4. CDR3 protein: CASSLGQGLGELFF. Here the CDR3 DNA reads TGTGCCAGCAGCTTAGGACAGGGGCTGGGGGAGCTGTTTTTT.

The V call is TRBV6-5, the J call TRBJ2-5, with D perhaps matching TRBD2 (5 bases). The germline V gene has CDR1 MNHEY and CDR2 SVGAGI. The CDR3 is 14 residues long. Trimming removed 5 bases at V and 5 bases at J, with 15 bases between. The CDR3 DNA is TGTGCCAGCAGTACCACTAGGGCCCGTGAGACCCAGTACTTC. This sequence encodes CASSTTRARETQYF.

V usage is TRBV7-2 and J usage is TRBJ2-5, with D perhaps matching TRBD1 (5 bases). The V and J ends lost 2 bases and 5 bases respectively, with 18 bases between them. The CDR3 is 16 residues long. Germline assignment: CDR1 SGHTA and CDR2 FQGNSA. CDR3 residues: CASSLWGTTNGETQYF. The CDR3 nucleotides are TGTGCCAGCAGCTTATGGGGCACGACCAATGGGGAGACCCAGTACTTC.

V usage is TRBV14 and J usage is TRBJ2-2; 12 positions match TRBD2. CDR1 SGHDN and CDR2 FVKESK come from the germline V gene. There are 17 residues in the CDR3. The J segment lost 3 bases and the V segment lost 5 bases, leaving 7 bases of the junction unmatched. CDR3 sequence reads: CASSASRLAGDTGELFF. CDR3 sequence (DNA): TGTGCCAGCAGCGCGTCCAGACTAGCGGGAGACACCGGGGAGCTGTTTTTT.

V is TRBV18 and J is TRBJ1-5; 7 bases line up with TRBD1. The V gene's germline CDR1 is KGHSH and CDR2 LQKENI. This CDR3 comprises 14 residues. The trim removed 4 bases at V and 1 base at J, leaving 1 base unmatched. The CDR3 DNA is TGTGCCAGCTCACAGGGACAGAGCAATCAGCCCCAGCATTTT. Its protein product is CASSQGQSNQPQHF.

The V call is TRBV6-5, the J call TRBJ2-1; D possibly corresponds to TRBD2 (7 bases). Germline assignment: CDR1 MNHEY and CDR2 SVGAGI. The CDR3 length is 15 residues. Trimming pared 4 bases from V and 3 bases from J, leaving 13 bases between. CDR3 sequence (DNA): TGTGCCAGCAGTTTAGGGGGGACTATCTACAATGAGCAGTTCTTC. Translated: CASSLGGTIYNEQFF.

J is TRBJ1-3 and V is TRBV7-9; TRBD1 might be the D (5 bases). This CDR3 has 14 amino acids. Trimming removed 1 base from V and 4 bases from J, with 8 bases in between. Germline-derived CDR1 and CDR2 are SEHNR and FQNEAQ (reference sequence). CDR3 coding DNA: TGTGCCAGCAGCTTAGAGACAGTAGGAAACACCATATATTTT. Encoded protein: CASSLETVGNTIYF.

The chain joins TRBV6-5 to TRBJ2-1; a possible D gene is TRBD1 (6 bases). Deletions cut 5 bases from V and 0 bases from J, with 11 bases between. This CDR3 spans 15 amino acids. Germline CDR1 and CDR2: MNHEY and SVGAGI. The CDR3 nucleotides read TGTGCCAGCAGTCAGGGGCTTAGCTCCTACAATGAGCAGTTCTTC. It codes for CASSQGLSSYNEQFF.

The chain couples TRBV20-1 to TRBJ2-5; no definite D call. The CDR3 runs 11 residues. The ends were cut back, 3 bases at V and 5 bases at J, with 7 bases in the middle. Germline values: CDR1 DFQATT, CDR2 SNEGSKA (reference sequence). CDR3 residues: CSARRSETQYF. Here the CDR3 DNA reads TGCAGTGCTAGGCGGAGTGAGACCCAGTACTTC.

The gene calls are TRBV6-1 and TRBJ1-3; D gene unclear. CDR3 size: 16 residues. Germline V lookup: CDR1 MNHNS, CDR2 SASEGT. V lost 2 bases to trimming and J lost 4 bases, with 15 bases between them. In DNA form, the CDR3 reads TGTGCCAGCAGTGAACAGAGTCACTGGGCGGGAAACACCATATATTTT. Translation: CASSEQSHWAGNTIYF.

This clone was observed a handful of times. The chain joins TRBV7-9 to TRBJ2-7, with D maybe TRBD1 (5 bases). The germline gives CDR1 SEHNR, CDR2 FQNEAQ (reference sequence). V was clipped by 1 base and J by 0 bases, with 7 bases between them. The CDR3 contains 14 residues. CDR3 sequence: CASSLGQNSYEQYF. Here the CDR3 DNA reads TGTGCCAGCAGCTTAGGACAGAACTCCTACGAGCAGTACTTC.

The rearrangement uses TRBV28 and TRBJ2-7, with D unresolved. Trimming shortened V by 6 bases and J by 3 bases, and 12 bases separated the two germline ends. From germline, CDR1 is MDHEN and CDR2 SYDVKM. The CDR3 length is 13 residues. The CDR3 sequence is CASREPVNYEQYF. The DNA of the CDR3 is TGTGCCAGCAGGGAGCCGGTTAACTACGAGCAGTACTTC.

V and J are TRBV2 and TRBJ1-4; a weak D match, TRBD1 (5 bases). Germline values: CDR1 SNHLY, CDR2 FYNNEI. Trimming pared 7 bases from V and 8 bases from J, leaving 14 bases between. The CDR3 contains 13 residues. As DNA, the CDR3 is TGTGCCAGCATAGGGGTTTCTAGAGAAAAACTGTTTTTT. Its translation: CASIGVSREKLFF. Supplemented by reference TRBV2 and TRBJ1-4, the full variable domain reads EPEVTQTPSHQVTQMGQEVILRCVPISNHLYFYWYRQILGQKVEFLVSFYNNEISEKSEIFDDQFSVERPDGSNFTLKIRSTKLEDSAMYFCASIGVSREKLFFGSGTQLSVL.

A single count supports this clone. V usage is TRBV20-1 and J usage is TRBJ2-1; TRBD2 agrees at 9 bases. Germline CDR1 DFQATT, CDR2 SNEGSKA (reference sequence). This CDR3 is built from 12 residues. V dropped 3 bases and J dropped 14; count of bases not matched to a gene: 8. As DNA, the CDR3 is TGCAGTGCTAGTGACGTAGCGGGAGCCAAGTTCTTC. Protein: CSASDVAGAKFF.

This chain links TRBV9 with TRBJ1-3; D uncertain. Trimming shortened V by 0 bases and J by 4 bases, and 14 bases separated the two germline ends. The V gene's germline CDR1 is SGDLS and CDR2 YYNGEE. The CDR3 length is 16 residues. The CDR3 protein is CASSVAIPGRGNTIYF. CDR3 bases: TGTGCCAGCAGCGTAGCTATCCCCGGGAGGGGAAACACCATATATTTT.

V gene TRBV27 combines with J gene TRBJ1-6; no definite D call. The germline gives CDR1 MNHEY, CDR2 SMNVEV (reference sequence). This CDR3 region has 11 residues. V lost 8 bases, J lost 15 bases, and 14 bases lay in between. The CDR3 coding sequence is TGTGCCAGCGTGAGGGAGCCAGTCCTCCACTTT. Protein: CASVREPVLHF.

This clone has just a few counts. The J gene is TRBJ2-1, the V gene TRBV10-3; 9 nucleotides align to TRBD1. V lost 10 bases to trimming and J lost 8 bases; unmatched junction nucleotides: 12. Germline CDR1 ENHRY, CDR2 SYGVKD. The CDR3 contains 14 residues. The CDR3 is CASGAGTGSDEQFF. The CDR3 bases are TGTGCCAGCGGAGCCGGGACAGGGTCGGATGAGCAGTTCTTC.

The J gene is TRBJ1-5, the V gene TRBV28; TRBD1 matches 9 bases. The CDR3 is 16 amino acids. CDR1 is MDHEN and CDR2 is SYDVKM in the germline V gene. V trimming: 10 bases; J trimming: 2 bases; junction bases outside the gene matches: 12. The CDR3 DNA reads as TGTGCCACCTATACAGGGGGCGAATCTGGCAATCAGCCCCAGCATTTT. Translating it yields CATYTGGESGNQPQHF.

This clone occurred a few times. The chain recombines TRBV5-8 with TRBJ2-7; TRBD1 aligns across 8 bases. The V gene end was trimmed by 0 bases and the J gene end by 3 bases; junction bases not matched to a gene: 8. The germline V gene has CDR1 SGHTS and CDR2 YDEGEE. The CDR3 loop spans 16 amino acids. This chain's CDR3 is CASSLGSGTGDYEQYF. CDR3 nucleotide sequence: TGTGCCAGCAGCTTGGGATCCGGGACAGGAGACTACGAGCAGTACTTC.

The chain is built from TRBV7-9 and TRBJ2-2, with 8 bases aligning to TRBD2. The length of the CDR3 is 15 residues. J lost 5 bases, V lost 1 base, and 3 bases had no gene match. Per germline, CDR1 SEHNR and CDR2 FQNEAQ (reference sequence). The CDR3 is CASSLGGRYTGELFF. The CDR3 DNA sequence: TGTGCCAGCAGCTTAGGCGGGAGGTATACCGGGGAGCTGTTTTTT.

The J gene is TRBJ1-1, the V gene TRBV7-2, with 9 bases identical to TRBD1. Germline V lookup: CDR1 SGHTA, CDR2 FQGNSA. The CDR3 loop spans 14 amino acids. With 2 bases clipped from V and 8 bases from J, the junction kept 6 bases outside the gene matches. CDR3 bases: TGTGCCAGCAGCTTATCTACAGGGGGCTTGGAAGCTTTCTTT. Protein: CASSLSTGGLEAFF.

This clone appeared once. This chain's CDR3 is CASGMPVGVRGTYGYTF. The CDR3 DNA is TGTGCCAGCGGCATGCCCGTAGGGGTCAGGGGGACCTATGGCTACACCTTC. The chain is built from TRBV27 and TRBJ1-2; 7 positions match TRBD1. J gave up 4 bases and V 8 bases, and 19 bases lay outside the gene matches. The CDR3 consists of 17 residues. CDR1 is MNHEY and CDR2 is SMNVEV in the germline V gene (reference sequence).

CDR3 sequence reads: CAISPVTGFSYEQYF. DNA for the CDR3: TGTGCCATCAGCCCCGTGACAGGGTTCTCCTACGAGCAGTACTTC. J is TRBJ2-7 and V is TRBV10-3; 7 bases align to TRBD1. V shed 6 bases, J shed 0 bases, and the junction held 8 bases outside the gene matches. The CDR3 totals 15 residues. Germline CDR1 ENHRY, CDR2 SYGVKD.

J is TRBJ1-5 and V is TRBV27, with 8 bases aligning to TRBD1. CDR3 size: 17 residues. Germline V gene data show CDR1 as MNHEY and CDR2 as SMNVEV (reference sequence). Unmatched junction bases numbered 11, after V lost 5 bases and J lost 2 bases. CDR3 nucleotide sequence: TGTGCCAGCAGTCCGTTGACAGGGGTGGTTGGCAATCAGCCCCAGCATTTT. Protein product: CASSPLTGVVGNQPQHF.

In nucleotides, the CDR3 is TGTGCCAGCGCGGGACAGGGGGCGCAGGGTGGCTACACCTTC. This encodes CASAGQGAQGGYTF. The chain is built from TRBV6-4 and TRBJ1-2; 12 nucleotides line up with TRBD1. There are 14 residues in the CDR3. Per germline, CDR1 MRHNA and CDR2 SNTAGT. V lost 8 bases, J lost 7 bases, and 8 bases stayed unmatched.

This chain joins TRBV28 and TRBJ1-1, with D hard to call. CDR1 and CDR2 from the germline V gene are MDHEN and SYDVKM. The CDR3 is 13 residues long. Deletions cut 5 bases from V and 1 base from J, with 8 bases between. The CDR3 here is CASSPGGNTEAFF. The CDR3 coding sequence is TGTGCCAGCAGTCCGGGAGGGAACACTGAAGCTTTCTTT.